Given below is one TCR beta chain in context. The authors' processing: How many nucleated cells were present was estimated from reference gene primer amplification. The assay was immunoSEQ multiplex PCR, and TCRdb's table has in-frame clones only and misses some. V and J calls plus clone size are reproduced from that table; the DNA served to infer D and trimming. The sample has 170,000 or so clones; 80% to 85% are singletons. These data originate in a study of blood T cell repertoires in COVID-19. Study information: Samples taken during acute and convalescent COVID-19 were collected in the United States, Italy and Spain. In each case, the material was cDNA or gDNA derived from T cells, B-cell-depleted T cells, or PBMCs.

Germline V CDR1 and CDR2: SGHRS, YFSETQ. V lost 4 bases and J lost 8, with 13 bases in between. This CDR3 region has 13 residues. This chain joins TRBV5-1 and TRBJ2-1; D is perhaps TRBD2 (5 bases). What was sequenced was peripheral blood. The TCR was taken from a man between 18 and 29 years old with active or convalescent COVID-19. DNA of the CDR3: TGCGCCAGCAGCCCGGATGGGCGGGATGAGCAGTTCTTC. Residues: CASSPDGRDEQFF.